Following are 20 T cell receptor beta chains from one sample sequenced in a study of beta chain features in type 1 diabetes. Findings and limits, study-wide: A moderate, significant TCRB CDR3 shortening appeared in type 1 diabetes across four CD4+ subsets.

Their antigens are not known. Since all of the isolated RNA was reverse transcribed, expressed TCRB transcripts were what got sequenced. The repertoire was sequenced with immunoSEQ multiplex PCR; TCRdb's copy has only in-frame clones and lacks some. The sample has 300,000 or so clones; approximately 14% are singletons. Sequencing input: naive CD4+ T cells from blood. The receptors derive from a man under 40 with type 1 diabetes.

This clone was picked up a small number of times. V gene TRBV7-9 combines with J gene TRBJ2-7, with a weak D call TRBD1 (6 bases). The CDR3 has 13 amino acids. The V gene's germline CDR1 is SEHNR and CDR2 FQNEAQ (reference sequence). The V end lost 8 bases, the J end lost 2 bases, and 13 bases lay between the germline ends. CDR3 loop: CASLETGTYEQYF. The DNA of the CDR3 is TGTGCCAGCCTGGAGACAGGAACCTACGAGCAGTACTTC.

Details on this clone: The same CDR3 arises from other DNA sequences in this sample as well. This chain uses TRBV15 with TRBJ1-4; TRBD1 matches at 7 bases. The CDR3 consists of 13 residues. Per germline, CDR1 LNHNV and CDR2 YYDKDF (reference sequence). V lost 1 base to trimming and J lost 7 bases; unmatched junction nucleotides: 0. CDR3 sequence (DNA): TGTGCCACCAGCAGAGGACAGGGTGAAAAACTGTTTTTT. This translates into CATSRGQGEKLFF.

In this sample, this clone turned up many times. The rearrangement joins TRBV13 to TRBJ2-1, with a possible D match to TRBD2 (5 bases). CDR1 and CDR2 (germline): PRHDT, FYEKMQ (reference sequence). This CDR3 contains 12 residues. The V gene lost 5 bases and the J gene lost 15 bases, with 17 bases spanning the gap. CDR3 in DNA: TGTGCCAGCAGCGCGGACTCAACTCCGGGGTTCTTC. Translated, it gives CASSADSTPGFF.

The sample holds a few counts of this clone. The chain is built from TRBV27 and TRBJ2-1, with D perhaps matching TRBD1 (9 bases). The V end was cut by 7 bases, the J end by 3 bases, with 25 bases between. The CDR3 covers 18 residues. Germline-derived CDR1 and CDR2 are MNHEY and SMNVEV (reference sequence). The chain's CDR3 is CASTTDRGLGSLYNEQFF. The DNA for the CDR3 is TGTGCCAGCACCACGGACAGGGGACTAGGTTCTCTCTACAATGAGCAGTTCTTC.

The V call is TRBV27, the J call TRBJ1-2; TRBD1 matches 7 bases. Germline CDR1 and CDR2: MNHEY and SMNVEV (reference sequence). The CDR3 extends over 13 amino acids. The V gene end was trimmed by 4 bases and the J gene end by 5 bases; junction bases not matched to a gene: 4. DNA of the CDR3: TGTGCCAGCAGTTCCGTCAGGGGGTATGGCTACACCTTC. Protein sequence: CASSSVRGYGYTF.

This clone was seen a few times. The genes are TRBV28 and TRBJ2-7; D call uncertain. This CDR3 spans 11 amino acids. The germline CDR1 and CDR2 sequences are MDHEN and SYDVKM. Deletions cut 7 bases from V and 3 bases from J, with 7 bases between. DNA for the CDR3: TGTGCCAGCATGTTCAACTACGAGCAGTACTTC. The encoded protein is CASMFNYEQYF.

The rearrangement links TRBV30 to TRBJ2-3, with D uncertain. Germline CDR1 is GTSNPN and CDR2 is SVGIG (reference sequence). V was shortened by 6 bases and J by 8 bases, with 15 bases between the two germline ends. The CDR3 is made up of 12 amino acids. CDR3 amino acids: CACTPSRFTQYF. CDR3 sequence (DNA): TGTGCCTGCACCCCCTCCAGGTTTACGCAGTATTTT.

The CDR3 region is CASSLLIAGGSTDTQYF. For the CDR3, the DNA is TGCGCCAGCAGCCTCCTTATTGCGGGAGGTAGCACAGATACGCAGTATTTT. The rearrangement links TRBV4-3 to TRBJ2-3, with 8 bases that match TRBD2. The ends lost 4 bases at V and 0 bases at J; junction bases unmatched: 9. Germline loops: CDR1 LGHNA, CDR2 YSLEER. The CDR3 contains 17 residues.

This clone was observed a few times. This sequence joins TRBV5-4 and TRBJ2-5; 14 bases match TRBD2. The germline V gene has CDR1 SGHNT and CDR2 YYREEE (reference sequence). The CDR3 totals 16 residues. V dropped 4 bases and J dropped 4; count of bases not matched to a gene: 6. The CDR3 DNA follows: TGTGCCAGCAGCCAGGGACTAGCGGGAGTAAGAGAGACCCAGTACTTC. Its protein is CASSQGLAGVRETQYF.

This clone was observed a few times. The chain uses TRBV11-3 and TRBJ2-7; 9 bases match TRBD2. Germline values: CDR1 SGHNT, CDR2 YENEEA. CDR3 length equals 14 residues. The junction had 8 bases not matched to a gene; V was cut back by 5 bases and J by 6 bases. The CDR3 spells CASSGGGRAGEQYF. CDR3 DNA: TGTGCCAGCAGCGGGGGCGGGAGGGCCGGCGAGCAGTACTTC.

This rearrangement joins TRBV28 to TRBJ2-1; tentatively, D is TRBD1 (6 bases). The V and J ends lost 10 bases and 7 bases respectively, with 20 bases between them. The CDR3 sequence is 14 residues long. CDR1 and CDR2 (germline): MDHEN, SYDVKM. CDR3 nucleotide sequence: TGTGCCATTAAGCCGGGACAAACCCTTAATGAGCAGTTCTTC. Amino acid sequence: CAIKPGQTLNEQFF.

A remark on this clone: Other nucleotide sequences in the sample specify the same CDR3. This chain connects TRBV18 to TRBJ1-1, with 9 bases fitting TRBD1. The V gene's germline CDR1 is KGHSH and CDR2 LQKENI. The V and J ends lost 6 bases and 4 bases, in that order; junction bases with no gene match: 6. The CDR3 loop spans 14 amino acids. The CDR3 region has the DNA TGTGCCAGCTCGCCGGACAGGGGTGGCACTGAAGCTTTCTTT. Amino acids: CASSPDRGGTEAFF. Drawing the rest from reference TRBV18 and TRBJ1-1, the complete variable domain is NAGVMQNPRHLVRRRGQEARLRCSPMKGHSHVYWYRQLPEEGLKFMVYLQKENIIDESGMPKERFSAEFPKEGPSILRIQQVVRGDSAAYFCASSPDRGGTEAFFGQGTRLTVV.

V is TRBV7-2 and J is TRBJ2-3; 11 bases match TRBD2. Germline loops: CDR1 SGHTA, CDR2 FQGNSA. The V segment lost 5 bases and the J segment 6 bases; nucleotides outside the gene matches: 10. The CDR3 is made up of 16 amino acids. CDR3: CASSPSLAGGRDTQYF. The CDR3 nucleotides are TGTGCCAGCAGCCCGTCCTTAGCGGGAGGGAGGGATACGCAGTATTTT.

The V call is TRBV2, the J call TRBJ2-7; 10 positions match TRBD1. Trimming took 6 bases from V and 2 from J; bases not matched to a gene: 1. This CDR3 is 13 amino acids long. The V gene's germline CDR1 is SNHLY and CDR2 FYNNEI. As DNA, the CDR3 is TGTGCCAGCAGGGGACAGGGGACCTACGAGCAGTACTTC. Its protein is CASRGQGTYEQYF. Supplemented by reference TRBV2 and TRBJ2-7, the full variable domain reads EPEVTQTPSHQVTQMGQEVILRCVPISNHLYFYWYRQILGQKVEFLVSFYNNEISEKSEIFDDQFSVERPDGSNFTLKIRSTKLEDSAMYFCASRGQGTYEQYFGPGTRLTVT.

The chain joins TRBV4-2 to TRBJ1-5; TRBD1 matches at 9 bases. Germline-derived CDR1 and CDR2 are LGHNA and YNFKEQ. V lost 0 bases, J lost 7 bases, and 10 bases stayed unmatched. The CDR3 loop spans 17 amino acids. DNA for the CDR3: TGTGCCAGCAGCCAAGATTATGGGACAGGGCTCAACCAGCCCCAGCATTTT. Its translation: CASSQDYGTGLNQPQHF.

This clone was observed a few times. The CDR3 DNA reads TGTGCCAGCAGCGTAGATAGGGGGCTCGGCTACACCTTC. As protein: CASSVDRGLGYTF. This chain links TRBV9 with TRBJ1-2, with 7 bases that match TRBD1. Losses at the gene ends were 0 bases for V and 8 bases for J; bases not matched to a gene: 4. The CDR3 contains 13 residues. The germline CDR1 and CDR2 sequences are SGDLS and YYNGEE.

The J gene is TRBJ2-5, the V gene TRBV5-1; no definite D call. CDR1 and CDR2 (germline): SGHRS, YFSETQ. Trimming removed 0 bases at V and 5 bases at J, with 8 bases between. The CDR3 is 13 residues long. CDR3 nucleotide sequence: TGCGCCAGCAGCTTGGGAACTCGGGAGACCCAGTACTTC. Encoded protein: CASSLGTRETQYF.

There are a few counts of this clone. V gene TRBV28 combines with J gene TRBJ2-7, with unresolved D. Germline CDR1 MDHEN, CDR2 SYDVKM. V was trimmed by 1 base and J by 4 bases, leaving 17 bases between them. The CDR3 sequence is 16 residues long. The CDR3 sequence is CASSLSPHTSSYEQYF. CDR3 in DNA: TGTGCCAGCAGTTTATCACCCCATACGAGTTCGTACGAGCAGTACTTC.

The V gene is TRBV27, the J gene TRBJ2-3; D is possibly TRBD1 (5 bases). Germline V gene sequence: CDR1 MNHEY, CDR2 SMNVEV (reference sequence). The CDR3 runs to 15 residues. V lost 0 bases and J 2 bases, leaving 9 bases between the germline ends. DNA for the CDR3: TGTGCCAGCAGTTTATCCAGGGTGGACACAGATACGCAGTATTTT. Translated: CASSLSRVDTDTQYF.

The chain couples TRBV7-7 to TRBJ2-2, with a tentative D call TRBD2 (6 bases). The CDR3 is 16 amino acids. V lost 5 bases and J 0 bases, leaving 13 bases between the germline ends. Germline CDR1 SSHAT, CDR2 FNYEAQ (reference sequence). This CDR3 reads CASSPRGDPNTGELFF. The CDR3 DNA sequence: TGTGCCAGCAGCCCCCGCGGGGATCCGAACACCGGGGAGCTGTTTTTT.